The 28 T cell receptor beta chains given below trace back to one sample, sequenced in a study of cytomegalovirus exposure and HLA in healthy donors. It was with 60 Vbeta and 13 Jbeta primers that the PCR ran. The repertoire was sequenced with immunoSEQ multiplex PCR; TCRdb's copy has only in-frame clones and lacks some. Of around 130,000 clones in the sample, about four fifths were seen once. The sample taken for sequencing was PBMCs. Every receptor here comes from a man aged 18 to 29 in good health and CMV-seronegative.

This clone appeared a single time. CDR3 region: CASSIPGGGQPQHF. DNA for the CDR3: TGTGCCAGTAGTATCCCAGGGGGCGGTCAGCCCCAGCATTTT. The chain has TRBV19 and TRBJ1-5; 8 nucleotides align to TRBD1. After removal of 3 bases from V and 6 bases from J, the junction contained 4 bases not matched to a gene. The length of the CDR3 is 14 residues. In germline, CDR1 is LNHDA, CDR2 SQIVND (reference sequence).

The V gene is TRBV19, the J gene TRBJ2-4; D may be TRBD2 (6 bases). V was trimmed by 6 bases and J by 7 bases, leaving 19 bases between them. Per germline, CDR1 LNHDA and CDR2 SQIVND (reference sequence). The CDR3 consists of 15 residues. CDR3 protein: CASRISQGLANIQYF. CDR3 DNA: TGTGCCAGTAGGATAAGTCAGGGACTTGCCAACATTCAGTACTTC.

The rearrangement joins TRBV5-1 to TRBJ1-1; perhaps TRBD1 as D (5 bases). Trimming stripped 1 base from V and 2 bases from J, with 15 bases between. The CDR3 covers 16 residues. Germline CDR1 is SGHRS and CDR2 is YFSETQ. Here the CDR3 DNA reads TGCGCCAGCAGCTTGCCTAACCCCAGGGCTAACACTGAAGCTTTCTTT. This codes for CASSLPNPRANTEAFF.

This chain uses TRBV10-1 with TRBJ2-5, with 11 bases aligning to TRBD2. CDR3 size: 14 residues. J lost 4 bases, V lost 6 bases, and 4 bases had no gene match. Germline CDR1 WNHNN, CDR2 SYGVQD (reference sequence). DNA of the CDR3: TGCGCCAGCAGCACCGGGACTAGCGGAGAGACCCAGTACTTC. Translation gives CASSTGTSGETQYF.

The chain combines TRBV5-8 with TRBJ2-7; 7 positions agree with TRBD1. The CDR3 is 15 amino acids. CDR1 is SGHTS and CDR2 is YDEGEE in the germline V gene. V was pared by 4 bases and J by 0 bases, with 7 bases of the junction left unmatched. The CDR3, as DNA: TGTGCCAGCAGCAGCCGGGACAGCCACTCCTACGAGCAGTACTTC. This translates into CASSSRDSHSYEQYF.

This rearrangement joins TRBV7-2 to TRBJ1-2; 8 bases align to TRBD1. The CDR3 extends over 14 amino acids. CDR1 SGHTA and CDR2 FQGNSA come from the germline V gene. V gave up 7 bases and J gave up 4 bases; unmatched junction bases: 8. Here the CDR3 DNA reads TGTGCCAGCACCAGGGACAGGCCCAGCTATGGCTACACCTTC. Residues: CASTRDRPSYGYTF.

The chain couples TRBV6-5 to TRBJ1-6; D unclear. Germline V gives CDR1 MNHEY, CDR2 SVGAGI. This CDR3 contains 15 residues. V lost 6 bases and J 6 bases, leaving 15 bases between the germline ends. CDR3 sequence: CASRAPGSSNSPLHF. CDR3 coding DNA: TGTGCCAGCAGAGCACCCGGTTCTAGTAATTCACCCCTCCACTTT.

The chain uses TRBV7-8 and TRBJ1-6; 9 positions agree with TRBD1. The CDR3 covers 14 residues. The germline V gene encodes CDR1 SGHVS and CDR2 FQNEAQ. J lost 7 bases, V lost 3 bases, and 1 base had no gene match. The CDR3 sequence is CASSFDRGNSPLHF. DNA of the CDR3: TGTGCCAGCAGCTTCGACAGGGGGAATTCACCCCTCCACTTT.

The V gene is TRBV6-1, the J gene TRBJ2-4; D remains unclear. Trimming removed 1 base at V and 10 bases at J, with 14 bases between. From germline, CDR1 is MNHNS and CDR2 SASEGT. The CDR3 is 14 amino acids. The CDR3 DNA follows: TGTGCCAGCAGTGAAGTTATCACTCCCCCTATTCAGTACTTC. It specifies CASSEVITPPIQYF.

Comment on this clone: The sample has other DNA sequences that encode this CDR3 too. The gene calls are TRBV6-4 and TRBJ2-3, with 9 nucleotides matching TRBD2. The V segment lost 0 bases and the J segment 4 bases; nucleotides outside the gene matches: 2. The V gene's germline CDR1 is MRHNA and CDR2 SNTAGT. The CDR3 sequence is 15 residues long. The CDR3 loop is CASSDSAGGPDTQYF. The CDR3 bases are TGTGCCAGCAGTGACTCGGCGGGGGGGCCAGATACGCAGTATTTT.

The chain combines TRBV27 with TRBJ1-6, with D possibly TRBD1 on 5 matching bases. Germline V gene sequence: CDR1 MNHEY, CDR2 SMNVEV (reference sequence). Trimming left V 3 bases short and J 7 bases short, with 13 bases between. The CDR3 has 15 residues. This chain's CDR3 is CASSFVQGRNSPLHF. The CDR3 DNA sequence: TGTGCCAGCAGTTTTGTGCAGGGAAGGAATTCACCCCTCCACTTT.

This clone was detected a few times. This rearrangement joins TRBV28 to TRBJ2-7; 8 bases match TRBD2. The CDR3 is made up of 14 amino acids. Germline trimming cut 3 bases from V and 0 bases from J; bases unmatched to any gene: 1. The germline CDR1 and CDR2 sequences are MDHEN and SYDVKM. CDR3 nucleotide sequence: TGTGCCAGCAGTTTCCGGGGGGGCTCCTACGAGCAGTACTTC. Its protein product is CASSFRGGSYEQYF.

This clone was counted once. V gene TRBV30 combines with J gene TRBJ1-2; TRBD1 matches at 9 bases. The germline CDR1 and CDR2 sequences are GTSNPN and SVGIG (reference sequence). With 1 base clipped from V and 8 bases from J, the junction kept 11 bases outside the gene matches. This CDR3 has 15 amino acids. In DNA, the CDR3 is TGTGCCTGGAGTGGAGGTGACAGGGGGGGATGGGGCTACACCTTC. Amino acids: CAWSGGDRGGWGYTF.

This clone was detected a few times. V gene TRBV2 combines with J gene TRBJ1-1; D perhaps matches TRBD1 (5 bases). The CDR3 is 15 residues long. Germline V CDR1 and CDR2: SNHLY, FYNNEI. The germline V and J ends were trimmed by 5 bases and 1 base, with 14 bases remaining between them. In nucleotides, the CDR3 is TGTGCCAGCAGTAGACCGTTTAGGGGGAACACTGAAGCTTTCTTT. Translated: CASSRPFRGNTEAFF.

This clone was counted between two and nine times. The V gene is TRBV28, the J gene TRBJ2-7, with 7 bases aligning to TRBD1. The ends lost 5 bases at V and 2 bases at J; junction bases unmatched: 3. CDR3 size: 13 residues. Germline CDR1 and CDR2: MDHEN and SYDVKM. The DNA for the CDR3 is TGTGCCAGCAGTCCGGGACAGCCCTACGAGCAGTACTTC. Translated, it gives CASSPGQPYEQYF.

The rearrangement joins TRBV15 to TRBJ1-2; 7 nucleotides line up with TRBD1. Trimming took 0 bases from V and 6 from J; bases not matched to a gene: 13. This CDR3 has 17 amino acids. Germline V gene sequence: CDR1 LNHNV, CDR2 YYDKDF (reference sequence). The CDR3 nucleotides read TGTGCCACCAGCAGAGAAGGCAGGGGGTCTCCCTTGAATGGCTACACCTTC. Encoded protein: CATSREGRGSPLNGYTF.

The chain joins TRBV28 to TRBJ1-5; no definite D call. V lost 5 bases, J lost 1 base, and 12 bases lay in between. This CDR3 comprises 15 residues. Germline V gene data show CDR1 as MDHEN and CDR2 as SYDVKM. The CDR3 nucleotides are TGTGCCAGCAGTCCCGGGGAAGGGAGCAATCAGCCCCAGCATTTT. Encoded protein: CASSPGEGSNQPQHF.

The J gene is TRBJ2-7, the V gene TRBV30, with TRBD1 matching 7 bases. This CDR3 is 11 amino acids long. CDR1 is GTSNPN and CDR2 is SVGIG in the germline V gene (reference sequence). V was clipped by 8 bases and J by 1 base; unmatched bases: 2. The CDR3: CAVDRSYEQYF. The CDR3 DNA is TGTGCCGTGGACAGGTCCTACGAGCAGTACTTC.

The CDR3 region is CASSATQGGEAFF. For the CDR3, the DNA is TGTGCCAGCAGTGCGACACAGGGGGGAGAAGCTTTCTTT. The V and J genes are TRBV6-1 and TRBJ1-1; 8 nucleotides match TRBD1. The germline CDR1 and CDR2 sequences are MNHNS and SASEGT. After removal of 4 bases from V and 8 bases from J, the junction contained 6 bases not matched to a gene. The CDR3 extends over 13 amino acids.

This clone was seen more than once but under ten times. The chain joins TRBV9 to TRBJ2-3; possible D gene TRBD2, 6 bases. Trimming cost V 0 bases and J 6 bases, with 20 bases left between them. In germline, CDR1 is SGDLS, CDR2 YYNGEE. The CDR3 spans 17 residues. CDR3 sequence reads: CASSVVSLAEGRDTQYF. The DNA of the CDR3 is TGTGCCAGCAGCGTAGTCTCTCTTGCGGAGGGGCGGGATACGCAGTATTTT.

The rearrangement links TRBV9 to TRBJ1-1; tentatively, D is TRBD1 (5 bases). CDR3 size: 17 residues. CDR1 SGDLS and CDR2 YYNGEE come from the germline V gene. Trimming shortened V by 0 bases and J by 6 bases, and 21 bases separated the two germline ends. CDR3 in amino acids: CASSVGGRSGVGAEAFF. CDR3 DNA sequence: TGTGCCAGCAGCGTAGGGGGACGTAGCGGGGTCGGGGCTGAAGCTTTCTTT. The full variable domain, rest sourced from reference TRBV9 and TRBJ1-1, is DSGVTQTPKHLITATGQRVTLRCSPRSGDLSVYWYQQSLDQGLQFLIQYYNGEERAKGNILERFSAQQFPDLHSELNLSSLELGDSALYFCASSVGGRSGVGAEAFFGQGTRLTVV.

The chain carries TRBV5-1 and TRBJ2-1; 10 bases are a match to TRBD1. The CDR3 loop spans 16 amino acids. The J segment lost 2 bases and the V segment lost 4 bases, leaving 6 bases of the junction unmatched. Germline V gives CDR1 SGHRS, CDR2 YFSETQ. The CDR3 coding sequence is TGCGCCAGCAGCCTGCTCGGGACAGGGGCCTACAATGAGCAGTTCTTC. Translated: CASSLLGTGAYNEQFF.

V gene TRBV6-5 combines with J gene TRBJ2-7, with TRBD2 as a possible D gene (7 bases). The germline V gene encodes CDR1 MNHEY and CDR2 SVGAGI. Deletions cut 2 bases from V and 6 bases from J, with 14 bases between. The CDR3 covers 14 residues. The CDR3 here is CASSYNRGALEQYF. The CDR3 bases are TGTGCCAGCAGTTACAATCGGGGGGCGCTCGAGCAGTACTTC.

This chain uses TRBV6-5 with TRBJ1-1; possibly TRBD1 for D (6 bases). CDR3 size: 11 residues. Germline V gene sequence: CDR1 MNHEY, CDR2 SVGAGI. Trimming pared 10 bases from V and 5 bases from J, leaving 11 bases between. The CDR3 region has the DNA TGTGCCATAGGTAGGGGGACTGAAGCTTTCTTT. Translating it yields CAIGRGTEAFF.

This chain joins TRBV19 and TRBJ1-2; D gene unclear. Looked up from germline, CDR1 is LNHDA and CDR2 is SQIVND (reference sequence). V was trimmed by 6 bases and J by 6 bases, leaving 20 bases between them. This CDR3 is built from 15 residues. DNA for the CDR3: TGTGCCAGTAGGCGGTTAAGTTCATATGTGGATGGCTACACCTTC. Translating gives CASRRLSSYVDGYTF. Variable domain in full (rest from reference TRBV19 and TRBJ1-2): DGGITQSPKYLFRKEGQNVTLSCEQNLNHDAMYWYRQDPGQGLRLIYYSQIVNDFQKGDIAEGYSVSREKKESFPLTVTSAQKNPTAFYLCASRRLSSYVDGYTFGSGTRLTVV.

This clone came up once. The chain is built from TRBV9 and TRBJ1-1; tentatively, D is TRBD1 (5 bases). Germline assignment: CDR1 SGDLS and CDR2 YYNGEE. The CDR3 runs 14 residues. V lost 0 bases to trimming and J lost 7 bases, with 13 bases between them. The CDR3 DNA follows: TGTGCCAGCAGCGTAGCCCAGGGAGGAGATGAAGCTTTCTTT. As protein: CASSVAQGGDEAFF. Using reference TRBV9 and TRBJ1-1 for the parts outside the CDR3, the full variable domain is DSGVTQTPKHLITATGQRVTLRCSPRSGDLSVYWYQQSLDQGLQFLIQYYNGEERAKGNILERFSAQQFPDLHSELNLSSLELGDSALYFCASSVAQGGDEAFFGQGTRLTVV.

V and J are TRBV7-6 and TRBJ2-7; the match to TRBD1 covers 8 bases. The CDR3 extends over 16 amino acids. V gave up 3 bases and J gave up 2 bases; unmatched junction bases: 9. The germline gives CDR1 SGHVS, CDR2 FNYEAQ. The CDR3 nucleotides are TGTGCCAGCAGCTTGGGGGCGGCACAGGGGGCCTACGAGCAGTACTTC. Protein sequence: CASSLGAAQGAYEQYF.

Here the CDR3 reads CAGSSVWAGELFF. For the CDR3, the DNA is TGTGCCGGATCTAGCGTCTGGGCCGGGGAGCTGTTTTTT. The chain is built from TRBV30 and TRBJ2-2, with D possibly being TRBD2 (6 bases). The CDR3 totals 13 residues. V lost 8 bases to trimming and J lost 6 bases, with 16 bases between them. Germline CDR1 and CDR2: GTSNPN and SVGIG (reference sequence).